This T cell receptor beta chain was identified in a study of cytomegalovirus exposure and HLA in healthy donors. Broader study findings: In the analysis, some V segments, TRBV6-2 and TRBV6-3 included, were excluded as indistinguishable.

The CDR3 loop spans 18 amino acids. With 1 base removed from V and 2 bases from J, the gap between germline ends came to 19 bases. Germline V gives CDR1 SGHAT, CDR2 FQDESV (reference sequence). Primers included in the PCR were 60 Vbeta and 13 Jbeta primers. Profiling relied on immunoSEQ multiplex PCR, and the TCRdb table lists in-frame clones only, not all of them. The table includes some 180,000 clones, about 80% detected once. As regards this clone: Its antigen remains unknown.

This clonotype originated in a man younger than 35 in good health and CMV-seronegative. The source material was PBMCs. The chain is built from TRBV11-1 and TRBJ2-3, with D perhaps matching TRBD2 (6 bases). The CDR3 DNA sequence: TGTGCCAGCAGCTTAGTTGGGAGGACGCGGTCGGACACAGATACGCAGTATTTT. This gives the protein CASSLVGRTRSDTDTQYF.